Listed here is a single TCR beta chain. As yet, its antigen is unknown. The CDR3 sequence is 16 residues long. Per the germline V gene, CDR1 is MNHEY and CDR2 is SMNVEV (reference sequence). V lost 3 bases and J 7 bases, leaving 16 bases between the germline ends. The data originate from a study of PD-1 blockade in classical Hodgkin lymphoma. Sequencing was performed with immunoSEQ multiplex PCR; in TCRdb, only in-frame clones are kept and a portion is missing. This table holds approximately 32,000 clones, around 82% found once. All trial patients relapsed after autologous stem cell transplantation. Study-wide points: TCR diversity in CD4+, not CD8+, cells rose significantly by C4D1.

The TCR sequence derives from a human donor with classical Hodgkin lymphoma. The specimen was peripheral blood mononuclear cells (PBMCs), collected at baseline. V gene TRBV27 combines with J gene TRBJ1-6, with D perhaps TRBD1 (5 bases). DNA for the CDR3: TGTGCCAGCAGTTTTATCCGGGACGAAGTGAATTCACCCCTCCACTTT. Translation: CASSFIRDEVNSPLHF.